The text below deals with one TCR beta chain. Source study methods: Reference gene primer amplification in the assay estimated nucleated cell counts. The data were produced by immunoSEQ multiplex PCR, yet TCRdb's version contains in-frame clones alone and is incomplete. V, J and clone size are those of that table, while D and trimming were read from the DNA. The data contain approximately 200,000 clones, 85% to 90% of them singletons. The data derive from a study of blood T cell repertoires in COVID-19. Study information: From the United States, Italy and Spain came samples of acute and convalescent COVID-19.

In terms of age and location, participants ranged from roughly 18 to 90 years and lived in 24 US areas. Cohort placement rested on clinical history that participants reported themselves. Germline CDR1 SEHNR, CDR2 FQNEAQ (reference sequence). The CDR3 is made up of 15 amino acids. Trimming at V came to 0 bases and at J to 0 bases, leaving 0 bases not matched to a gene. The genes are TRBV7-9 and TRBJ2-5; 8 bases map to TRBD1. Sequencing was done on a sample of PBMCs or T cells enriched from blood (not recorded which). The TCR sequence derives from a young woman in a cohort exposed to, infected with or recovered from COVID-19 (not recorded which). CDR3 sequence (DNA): TGTGCCAGCAGCTTAGCGACAGGGGACCAAGAGACCCAGTACTTC. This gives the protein CASSLATGDQETQYF.